The rows below give T cell receptor beta chains drawn from one sample of a study of PD-1 blockade in classical Hodgkin lymphoma. The table came from immunoSEQ multiplex PCR; TCRdb's copy has only in-frame clones and leaves some out. The sample has some 100,000 clones, around nine tenths seen once. Sequenced material: peripheral blood mononuclear cells (PBMCs), taken at baseline. Source of these receptors: a human donor with classical Hodgkin lymphoma. Each CDR3 is given with its conserved first and last residue. The D gene is left open where the match is weak. Clone size appears in some rows only: once, few, many, or a class for an expanded clone.

j_call v_call clone_size d_call cdr3_aa cdr3_nt
TRBJ2-3 TRBV6-1 once TRBD1 CATTRQGDSTDTQYF TGTGCCACTACCCGACAGGGGGATAGCACAGATACGCAGTATTTT
TRBJ2-7 TRBV9 . . CASSVGDLPSYEQYF TGTGCCAGCAGCGTAGGTGACCTCCCCTCCTACGAGCAGTACTTC
TRBJ1-5 TRBV7-9 . TRBD1 CASSPGQGSNQPQHF TGTGCCAGCAGCCCAGGACAGGGGAGCAATCAGCCCCAGCATTTT
TRBJ2-2 TRBV7-8 . TRBD1 CASSRGTGGWELFF TGTGCCAGCAGCAGGGGGACAGGGGGCTGGGAGCTGTTTTTT
TRBJ2-1 TRBV19 . . CASSIVGGLALYNEQFF TGTGCCAGTAGTATAGTGGGGGGGCTAGCCCTTTACAATGAGCAGTTCTTC
TRBJ1-1 TRBV12-5 . . CASGLSLKGNTEAFF TGTGCTAGTGGTTTGAGCCTAAAGGGGAACACTGAAGCTTTCTTT
TRBJ2-7 TRBV28 . . CASSLAGSYEQYF TGTGCCAGCAGTTTAGCAGGGTCCTACGAGCAGTACTTC
TRBJ2-1 TRBV2 . . CASSRSYNEQFF TGTGCCAGCAGCAGGTCTTACAATGAGCAGTTCTTC
TRBJ1-4 TRBV28 . . CASSILQGRPNEKLFF TGTGCCAGCAGTATTTTACAGGGCAGACCTAATGAAAAACTGTTTTTT
TRBJ2-1 TRBV5-1 once TRBD2 CASSLAHSGSVYNEQFF TGCGCCAGCAGCTTGGCCCATAGCGGGAGTGTGTACAATGAGCAGTTCTTC
TRBJ2-7 TRBV5-1 . . CASSLTGTPHYEQYF TGCGCCAGCAGCTTGACTGGGACACCGCACTACGAGCAGTACTTC
TRBJ1-1 TRBV6-1 . . CASSEAIRTEAFF TGTGCCAGCAGTGAAGCTATCCGGACCGAAGCTTTCTTT
TRBJ2-6 TRBV18 . . CASSPGQGANVLTF TGTGCCAGCTCACCGGGGCAGGGGGCCAACGTCCTGACTTTC
TRBJ2-1 TRBV5-1 . TRBD1 CASSLGGQSNEQFF TGCGCCAGCAGCTTGGGGGGACAGTCGAATGAGCAGTTCTTC
TRBJ2-5 TRBV6-5 . TRBD1 CASSYIGTGGEETQYF TGTGCCAGCAGTTACATCGGGACAGGGGGCGAAGAGACCCAGTACTTC
TRBJ2-2 TRBV19 once . CASSMSGAGELFF TGTGCCAGTAGTATGTCAGGGGCCGGGGAGCTGTTTTTT
TRBJ2-4 TRBV18 once . CASDNVGRGAKNIQYF TGTGCCAGCGACAATGTAGGGCGCGGGGCCAAAAACATTCAGTACTTC
TRBJ2-3 TRBV5-1 . . CASSRTGEGVTQYF TGCGCCAGCAGTCGAACGGGAGAAGGGGTTACGCAGTATTTT
TRBJ2-7 TRBV6-4 . . CASNSPWGAGHSYEQYF TGTGCCAGCAATTCGCCGTGGGGAGCGGGTCATTCCTACGAGCAGTACTTC
TRBJ2-5 TRBV6-1 once TRBD2 CASSEWGGHQETQYF TGTGCCAGCAGTGAATGGGGGGGACACCAAGAGACCCAGTACTTC
TRBJ2-7 TRBV7-9 . . CASSLGRDEQYF TGTGCCAGCAGCTTGGGACGGGACGAGCAGTACTTC
TRBJ2-7 TRBV6-5 . . CASSYSDSSYEQYF TGTGCCAGCAGTTACTCAGACAGCTCCTACGAGCAGTACTTC
TRBJ1-1 TRBV28 . TRBD1 CASSPGDRDNTEAFF TGTGCCAGCAGTCCGGGGGACAGGGACAACACTGAAGCTTTCTTT
TRBJ2-7 TRBV29-1 once TRBD2 CSGVTGGSGRAPLYEQYF TGCAGCGGAGTGACAGGGGGTAGCGGGAGGGCCCCTCTCTACGAGCAGTACTTC
TRBJ1-1 TRBV19 once . CASSISRRGNTEAFF TGTGCCAGTAGTATTTCTAGGAGAGGGAACACTGAAGCTTTCTTT
TRBJ2-7 TRBV7-9 . . CASSYTQVSYEQYF TGTGCCAGCAGCTACACACAGGTCTCCTACGAGCAGTACTTC